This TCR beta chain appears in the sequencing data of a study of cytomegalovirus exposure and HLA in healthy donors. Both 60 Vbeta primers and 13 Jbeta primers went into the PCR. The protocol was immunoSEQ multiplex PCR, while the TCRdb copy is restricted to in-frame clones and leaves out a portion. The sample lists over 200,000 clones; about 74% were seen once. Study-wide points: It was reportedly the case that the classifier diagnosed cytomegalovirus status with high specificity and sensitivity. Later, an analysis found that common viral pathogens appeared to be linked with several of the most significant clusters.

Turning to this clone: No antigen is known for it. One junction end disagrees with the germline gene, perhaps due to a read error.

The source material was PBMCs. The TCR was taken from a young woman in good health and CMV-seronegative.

CDR3 in amino acids: CASNQRTGMNAEAFF. The CDR3 coding sequence is TGTGCCAGCAACCAACGGACAGGAATGAACGCTGAAGCTTTCTTT. The chain combines TRBV7-9 with TRBJ1-1; 7 nucleotides match TRBD1. This CDR3 is 15 amino acids long. Germline V gives CDR1 SEHNR, CDR2 FQNEAQ (reference sequence).